The clone carrying this T cell receptor beta chain was observed a few times. Its antigen is unknown. Trimming took 6 bases from V and 0 from J, leaving 15 bases between them. Germline loops: CDR1 MNHEY, CDR2 SMNVEV (reference sequence). This CDR3 region has 16 residues. The data are from a study of T cell responses to AZD1222 COVID-19 vaccine. Study findings and constraints: Elevations in Spike-specific TCR breadth and depth followed administration of two AZD1222 doses. Repertoire samples came only from after the peak T cell response. Baseline serostatus was positive in only 5 to 7 AZD1222 recipients. Variant regions that are unmutated are reportedly the target of nearly half of spike-specific TCRs.

Generated by immunoSEQ multiplex PCR, the TCRdb table keeps only in-frame clones and is missing some. The sample lists roughly 70,000 clones; 80% to 95% were seen once. Sequenced material: peripheral blood, taken 28 days after the second dose of the MenACWY control vaccine. This clonotype was obtained from an adult who received the MenACWY meningococcal vaccine as a control. This chain joins TRBV27 and TRBJ1-3; no firm D call. CDR3 loop: CASSFKAGNSGNTIYF. The CDR3 DNA follows: TGTGCCAGCAGCTTTAAGGCGGGCAACTCTGGAAACACCATATATTTT.